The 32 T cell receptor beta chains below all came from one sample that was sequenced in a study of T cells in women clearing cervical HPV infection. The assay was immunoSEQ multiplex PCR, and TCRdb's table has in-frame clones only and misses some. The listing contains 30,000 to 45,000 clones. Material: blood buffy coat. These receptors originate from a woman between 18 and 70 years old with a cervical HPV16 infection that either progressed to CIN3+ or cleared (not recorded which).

Incomplete CDR3 DNA: TGTGCCAGCAGTTTGGTAGGGCTGAATTCACCC. This gives the protein CASSLVGLNSP. The complete CDR3 reads CASSLVGLNSPLHF. This chain links TRBV12-3 or TRBV12-4 with TRBJ1-6, with D uncertain. Read data end 3 residues before the CDR3 end; the end is taken from the germline J gene. The CDR3 sequence is 14 residues long. V lost 3 bases and J 7 bases, leaving 10 bases between the germline ends.

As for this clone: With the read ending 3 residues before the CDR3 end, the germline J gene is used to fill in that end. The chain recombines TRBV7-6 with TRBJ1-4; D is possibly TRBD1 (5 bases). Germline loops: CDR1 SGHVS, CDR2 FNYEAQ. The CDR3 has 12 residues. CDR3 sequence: CASSPDRTPLFF. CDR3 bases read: TGTGCCAGCAGCCCCGACAGAACCCCA.

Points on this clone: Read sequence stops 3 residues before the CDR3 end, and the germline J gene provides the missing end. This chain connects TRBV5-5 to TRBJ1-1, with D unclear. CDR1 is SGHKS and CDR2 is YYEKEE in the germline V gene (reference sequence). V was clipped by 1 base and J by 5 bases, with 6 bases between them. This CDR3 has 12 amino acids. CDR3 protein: CASSLLGTEAFF. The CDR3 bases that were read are TGTGCCAGCAGCTTGTTAGGGACTGAA.

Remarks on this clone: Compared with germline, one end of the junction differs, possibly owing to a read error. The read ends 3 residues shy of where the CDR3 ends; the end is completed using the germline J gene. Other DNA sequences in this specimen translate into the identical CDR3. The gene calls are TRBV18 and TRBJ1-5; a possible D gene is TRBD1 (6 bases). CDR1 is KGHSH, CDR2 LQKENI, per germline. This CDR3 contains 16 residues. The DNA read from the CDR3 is TGTGCCAGCTCACCAGAGGGACATTATAGCAACCAGCCC. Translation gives CASSPEGHYSNQP. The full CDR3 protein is CASSPEGHYSNQPQHF.

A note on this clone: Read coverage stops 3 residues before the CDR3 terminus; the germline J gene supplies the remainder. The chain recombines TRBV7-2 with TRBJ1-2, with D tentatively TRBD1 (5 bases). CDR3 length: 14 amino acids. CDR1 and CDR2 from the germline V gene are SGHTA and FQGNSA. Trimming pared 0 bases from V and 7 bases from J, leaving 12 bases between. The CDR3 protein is CASSLARRAPGYTF. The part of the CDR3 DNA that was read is TGTGCCAGCAGCTTAGCGCGCAGGGCGCCTGGC.

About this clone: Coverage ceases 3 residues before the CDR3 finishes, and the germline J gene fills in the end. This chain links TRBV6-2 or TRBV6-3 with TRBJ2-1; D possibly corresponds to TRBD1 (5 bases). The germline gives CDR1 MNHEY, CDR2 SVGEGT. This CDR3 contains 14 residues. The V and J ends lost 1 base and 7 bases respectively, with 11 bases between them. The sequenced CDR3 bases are TGTGCCAGCAGTTACTTTGCAGGGCTAAATGAG. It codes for CASSYFAGLNE. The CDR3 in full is CASSYFAGLNEQFF.

The CDR3 is CAISESRGAGGQPQHF. The CDR3 bases that were read are TGTGCCATCAGTGAGTCACGGGGGGCAGGAGGTCAGCCC. This rearrangement joins TRBV10-3 to TRBJ1-5, with a weak D call TRBD1 (6 bases). From the germline J gene comes the end of the CDR3, since the read stops 3 residues before it. The CDR3 consists of 16 residues. From germline, CDR1 is ENHRY and CDR2 SYGVKD. Trimming took 0 bases from V and 6 from J, leaving 15 bases between them.

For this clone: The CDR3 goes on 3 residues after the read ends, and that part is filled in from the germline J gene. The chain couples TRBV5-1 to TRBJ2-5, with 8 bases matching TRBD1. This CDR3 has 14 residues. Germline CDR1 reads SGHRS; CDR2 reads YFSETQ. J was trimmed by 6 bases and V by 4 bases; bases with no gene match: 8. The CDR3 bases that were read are TGCGCCAGCAGCGGAGGGACAGGAGGACAGACC. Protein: CASSGGTGGQT. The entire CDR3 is CASSGGTGGQTQYF.

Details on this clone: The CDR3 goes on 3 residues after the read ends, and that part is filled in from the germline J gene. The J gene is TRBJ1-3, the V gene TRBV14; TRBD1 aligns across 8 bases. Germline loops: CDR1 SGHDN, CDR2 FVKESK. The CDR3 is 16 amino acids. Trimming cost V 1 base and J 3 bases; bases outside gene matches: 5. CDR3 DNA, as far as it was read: TGTGCCAGCAGCCAAGGCCCCGGGACAGGTGGAAACACC. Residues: CASSQGPGTGGNT. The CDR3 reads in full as CASSQGPGTGGNTIYF.

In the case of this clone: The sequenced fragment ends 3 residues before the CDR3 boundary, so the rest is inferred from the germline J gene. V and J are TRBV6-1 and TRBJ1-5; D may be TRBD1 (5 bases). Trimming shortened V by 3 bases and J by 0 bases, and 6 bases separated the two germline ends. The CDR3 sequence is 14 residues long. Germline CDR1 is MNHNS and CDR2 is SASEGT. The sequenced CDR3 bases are TGTGCCAGCAGTGATCAGGGTAGCAATCAGCCC. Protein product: CASSDQGSNQP. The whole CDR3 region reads CASSDQGSNQPQHF.

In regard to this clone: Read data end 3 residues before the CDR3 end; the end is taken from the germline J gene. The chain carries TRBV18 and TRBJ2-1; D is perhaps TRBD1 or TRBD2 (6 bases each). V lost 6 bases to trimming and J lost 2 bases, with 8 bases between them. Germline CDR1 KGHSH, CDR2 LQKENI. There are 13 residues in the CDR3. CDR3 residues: CASSRDTYNEQFF. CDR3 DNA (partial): TGTGCCAGCTCGCGGGACACCTACAATGAG.

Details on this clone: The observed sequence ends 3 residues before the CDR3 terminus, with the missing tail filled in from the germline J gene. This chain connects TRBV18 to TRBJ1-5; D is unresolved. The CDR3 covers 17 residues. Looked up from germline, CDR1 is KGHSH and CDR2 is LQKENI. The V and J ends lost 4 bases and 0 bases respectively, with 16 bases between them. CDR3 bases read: TGTGCCAGCTCACTTCAGGCCAAAACCTATAGCAATCAGCCC. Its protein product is CASSLQAKTYSNQP. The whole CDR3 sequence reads CASSLQAKTYSNQPQHF.

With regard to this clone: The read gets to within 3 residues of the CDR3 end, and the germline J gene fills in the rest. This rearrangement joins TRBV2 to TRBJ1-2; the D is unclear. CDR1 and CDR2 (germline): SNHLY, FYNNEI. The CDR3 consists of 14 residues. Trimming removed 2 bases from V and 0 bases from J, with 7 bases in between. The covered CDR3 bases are TGTGCCAGCAGTGAATCTTATACTAACTATGGC. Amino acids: CASSESYTNYG. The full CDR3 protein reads CASSESYTNYGYTF.

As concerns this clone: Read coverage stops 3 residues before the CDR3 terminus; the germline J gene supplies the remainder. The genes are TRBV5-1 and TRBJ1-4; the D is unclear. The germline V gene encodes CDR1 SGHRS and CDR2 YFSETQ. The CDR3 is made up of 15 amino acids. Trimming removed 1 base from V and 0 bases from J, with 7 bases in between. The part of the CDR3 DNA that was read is TGCGCCAGCAGCTTGCTAGGATCAACTAATGAAAAA. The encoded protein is CASSLLGSTNEK. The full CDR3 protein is CASSLLGSTNEKLFF.

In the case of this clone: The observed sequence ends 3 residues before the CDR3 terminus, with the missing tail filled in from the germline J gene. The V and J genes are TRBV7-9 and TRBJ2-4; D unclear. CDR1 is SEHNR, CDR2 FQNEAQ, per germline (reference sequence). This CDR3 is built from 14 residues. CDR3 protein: CASSLESRSYGQYF. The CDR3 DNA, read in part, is TGTGCCAGCAGCTTAGAGAGCCGTTCCTATGGT. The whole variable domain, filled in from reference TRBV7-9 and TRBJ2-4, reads DTGVSQNPRHKITKRGQNVTFRCDPISEHNRLYWYRQTLGQGPEFLTYFQNEAQLEKSRLLSDRFSAERPKGSFSTLEIQRTEQGDSAMYLCASSLESRSYGQYFGAGTRLSVL.

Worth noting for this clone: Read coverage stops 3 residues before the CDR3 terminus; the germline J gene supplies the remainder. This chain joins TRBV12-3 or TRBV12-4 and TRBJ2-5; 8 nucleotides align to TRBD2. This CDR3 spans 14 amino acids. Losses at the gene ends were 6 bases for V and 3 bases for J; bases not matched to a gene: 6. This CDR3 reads CASRRSSGEETQYF. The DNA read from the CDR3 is TGTGCCAGCAGACGGAGTAGCGGGGAAGAGACC.

CDR3 protein: CASSSQGAENSPLHF. The part of the CDR3 DNA that was read is TGCGCCAGCAGCTCTCAGGGGGCTGAGAATTCACCC. The V gene is TRBV5-1, the J gene TRBJ1-6, with TRBD1 matching 8 bases. The CDR3 is cut off 3 residues early in the read; its end comes from the germline J gene. The V segment lost 3 bases and the J segment 7 bases; nucleotides outside the gene matches: 6. Germline CDR1 and CDR2: SGHRS and YFSETQ. This CDR3 has 15 amino acids.

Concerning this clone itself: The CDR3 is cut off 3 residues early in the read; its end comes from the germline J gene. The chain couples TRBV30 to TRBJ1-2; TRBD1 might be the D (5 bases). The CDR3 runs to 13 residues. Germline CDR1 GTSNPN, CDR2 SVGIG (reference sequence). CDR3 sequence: CAWSPYLRGDYTF. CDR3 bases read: TGTGCCTGGAGTCCATACCTCCGAGGGGAC. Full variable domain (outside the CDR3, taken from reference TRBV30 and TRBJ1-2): SQTIHQWPATLVQPVGSPLSLECTVEGTSNPNLYWYRQAAGRGLQLLFYSVGIGQISSEVPQNLSASRPQDRQFILSSKKLLLSDSGFYLCAWSPYLRGDYTFGSGTRLTVV.

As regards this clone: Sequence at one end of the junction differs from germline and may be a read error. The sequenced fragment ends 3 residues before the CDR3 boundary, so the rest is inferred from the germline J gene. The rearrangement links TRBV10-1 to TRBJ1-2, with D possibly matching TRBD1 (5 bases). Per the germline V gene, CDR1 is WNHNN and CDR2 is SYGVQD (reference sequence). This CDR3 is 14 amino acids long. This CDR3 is CASSGSGPFYSYTF. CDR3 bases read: TGCGCCAGCAGTGGTTCAGGGCCCTTCTATAGC.

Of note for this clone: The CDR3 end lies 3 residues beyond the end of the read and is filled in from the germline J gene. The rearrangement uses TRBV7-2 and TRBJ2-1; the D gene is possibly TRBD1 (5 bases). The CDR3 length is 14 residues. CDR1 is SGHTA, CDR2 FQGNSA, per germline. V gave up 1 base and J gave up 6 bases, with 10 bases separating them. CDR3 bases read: TGTGCCAGCAGCTTAGGGGGCCTGACCAATGAG. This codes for CASSLGGLTNE. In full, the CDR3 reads CASSLGGLTNEQFF.

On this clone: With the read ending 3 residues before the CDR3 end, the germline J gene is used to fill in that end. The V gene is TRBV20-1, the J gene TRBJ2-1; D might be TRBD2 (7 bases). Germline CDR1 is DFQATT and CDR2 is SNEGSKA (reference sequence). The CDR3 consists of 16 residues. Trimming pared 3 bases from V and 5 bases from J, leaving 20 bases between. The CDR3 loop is CSASPLAAGADNEQFF. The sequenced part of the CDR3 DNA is TGCAGTGCTAGCCCCCTCGCGGCGGGGGCCGACAATGAG.

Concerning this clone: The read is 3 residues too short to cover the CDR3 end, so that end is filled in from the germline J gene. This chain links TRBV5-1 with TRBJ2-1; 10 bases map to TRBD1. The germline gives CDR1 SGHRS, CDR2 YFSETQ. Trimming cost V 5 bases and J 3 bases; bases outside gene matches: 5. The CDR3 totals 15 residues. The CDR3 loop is CASSPGTGDYNEQFF. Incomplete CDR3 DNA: TGCGCCAGCAGTCCCGGGACAGGGGACTACAATGAG.

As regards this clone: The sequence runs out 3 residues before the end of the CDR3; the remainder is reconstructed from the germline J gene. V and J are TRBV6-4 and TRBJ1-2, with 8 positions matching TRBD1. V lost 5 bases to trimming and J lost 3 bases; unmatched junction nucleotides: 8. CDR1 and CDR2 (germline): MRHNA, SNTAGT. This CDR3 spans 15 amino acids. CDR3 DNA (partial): TGTGCCAGCAGTTTATGGACAGGGCGGGACTATGGC. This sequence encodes CASSLWTGRDYG. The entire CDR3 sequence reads CASSLWTGRDYGYTF.

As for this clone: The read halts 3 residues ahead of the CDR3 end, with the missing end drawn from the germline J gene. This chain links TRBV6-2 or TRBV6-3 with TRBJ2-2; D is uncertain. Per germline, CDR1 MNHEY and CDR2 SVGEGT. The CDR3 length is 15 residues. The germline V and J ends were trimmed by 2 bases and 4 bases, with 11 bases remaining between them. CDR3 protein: CASSYKQISTGELFF. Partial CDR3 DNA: TGTGCCAGCAGTTACAAACAGATTAGCACCGGGGAG.

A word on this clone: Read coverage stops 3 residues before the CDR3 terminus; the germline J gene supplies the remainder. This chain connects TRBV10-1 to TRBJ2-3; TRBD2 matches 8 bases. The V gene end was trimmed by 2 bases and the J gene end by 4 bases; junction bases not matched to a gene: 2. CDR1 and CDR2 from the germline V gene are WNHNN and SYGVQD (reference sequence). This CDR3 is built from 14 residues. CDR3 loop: CASSEGTSPDTQYF. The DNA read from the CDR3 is TGCGCCAGCAGTGAGGGGACTAGTCCAGATACG.

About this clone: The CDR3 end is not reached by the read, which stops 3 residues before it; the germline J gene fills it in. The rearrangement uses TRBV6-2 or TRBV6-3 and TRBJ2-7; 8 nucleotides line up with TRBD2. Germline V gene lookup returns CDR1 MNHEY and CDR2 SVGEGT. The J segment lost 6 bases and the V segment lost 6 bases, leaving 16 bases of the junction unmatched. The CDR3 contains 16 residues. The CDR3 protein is CASRFTGAGGLFEQYF. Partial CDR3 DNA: TGTGCCAGCAGATTCACCGGCGCGGGGGGCCTTTTCGAG.

The CDR3 spells CASSAFSGAAGELFF. CDR3 DNA (partial): TGTGCCAGCAGCGCGTTTAGCGGGGCGGCCGGGGAG. The chain uses TRBV5-4 and TRBJ2-2; TRBD2 matches 8 bases. The sequence runs out 3 residues before the end of the CDR3; the remainder is reconstructed from the germline J gene. The trim removed 4 bases at V and 6 bases at J, leaving 8 bases unmatched. CDR1 SGHNT and CDR2 YYREEE come from the germline V gene (reference sequence). The CDR3 is made up of 15 amino acids.

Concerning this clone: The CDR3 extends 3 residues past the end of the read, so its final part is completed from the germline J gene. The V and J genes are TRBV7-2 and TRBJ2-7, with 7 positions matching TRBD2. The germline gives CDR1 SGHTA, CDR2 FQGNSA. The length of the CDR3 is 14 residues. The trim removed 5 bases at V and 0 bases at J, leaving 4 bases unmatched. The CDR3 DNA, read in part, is TGTGCCAGCAGCCGGGACTATCGCTCCTACGAG. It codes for CASSRDYRSYE. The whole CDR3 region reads CASSRDYRSYEQYF.

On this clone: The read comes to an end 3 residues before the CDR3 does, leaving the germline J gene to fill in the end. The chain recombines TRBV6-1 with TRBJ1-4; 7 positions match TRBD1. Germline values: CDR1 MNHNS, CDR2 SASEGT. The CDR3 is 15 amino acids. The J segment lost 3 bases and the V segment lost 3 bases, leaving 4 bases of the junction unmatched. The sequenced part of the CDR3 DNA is TGTGCCAGCAGTGACCGGGGACAGTCTAATGAAAAA. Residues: CASSDRGQSNEK. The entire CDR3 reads CASSDRGQSNEKLFF.

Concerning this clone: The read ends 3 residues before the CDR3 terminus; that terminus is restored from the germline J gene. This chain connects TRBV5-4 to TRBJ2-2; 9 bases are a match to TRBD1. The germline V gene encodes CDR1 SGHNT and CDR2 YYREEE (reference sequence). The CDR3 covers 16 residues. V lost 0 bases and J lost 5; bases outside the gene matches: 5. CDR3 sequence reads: CASSLGQGVGTGELFF. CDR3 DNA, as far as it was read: TGTGCCAGCAGCTTGGGACAGGGGGTCGGTACCGGGGAG.

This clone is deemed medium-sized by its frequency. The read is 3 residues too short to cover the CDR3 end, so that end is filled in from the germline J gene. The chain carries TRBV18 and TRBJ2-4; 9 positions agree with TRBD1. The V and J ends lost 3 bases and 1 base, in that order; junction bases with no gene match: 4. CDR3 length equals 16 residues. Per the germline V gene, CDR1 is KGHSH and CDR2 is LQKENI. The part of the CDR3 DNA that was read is TGTGCCAGCTCACCGTTGGACAGGGGTGCCAAAAACATT. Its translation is CASSPLDRGAKNI. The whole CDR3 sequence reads CASSPLDRGAKNIQYF.

CDR3 DNA, as far as it was read: TGTGCCAGTAGTATAGATAATGTAGGTTACTCTGGGGCCAACGTA. Translating gives CASSIDNVGYSGANV. The entire CDR3 reads CASSIDNVGYSGANVLFF. The gene calls are TRBV19 and TRBJ1-4; tentative D call: TRBD1 (5 bases). With the read ending 3 residues before the CDR3 end, the germline J gene is used to fill in that end. The CDR3 runs to 18 residues. Germline V lookup: CDR1 LNHDA, CDR2 SQIVND (reference sequence).